A selection of T cell receptor beta chains follows, all from one sample in a study of T cell responses to AZD1222 COVID-19 vaccine. Data came from immunoSEQ multiplex PCR; TCRdb stores just in-frame clones and leaves some out. The data show around 140,000 clones, with 80% to 90% seen just once and under 3.5% held by the top ten. The source was peripheral blood, collected on day 0 of AZD1222 vaccination. These receptors were collected from an adult in good health. Both conserved end residues are part of each CDR3. Each record gives: J gene, D gene, V gene, clone size, CDR3 DNA, CDR3 protein. The D gene is left open where the match is weak. The size of a clone is reported for some rows only, either as once, few or many, or as a class for expanded clones.

J: TRBJ2-3; D: -; V: TRBV29-1; size: -; DNA: TGCAGCGTGGAGTCCTTCACAGATACGCAGTATTTT; CDR3: CSVESFTDTQYF
J: TRBJ1-2; D: -; V: TRBV5-8; size: -; DNA: TGTGCCAGCAGCCGTGACCGGAAAGGACGTCCCTATGGCTACACCTTC; CDR3: CASSRDRKGRPYGYTF
J: TRBJ2-1; D: TRBD2; V: TRBV5-1; size: -; DNA: TGCGCCAGCAGCCGGACTAGCGGGAGTCCCTACAATGAGCAGTTCTTC; CDR3: CASSRTSGSPYNEQFF
J: TRBJ2-7; D: -; V: TRBV27; size: -; DNA: TGTGCCAGCAGTTTGGGCAGGGGATACTACGAGCAGTACTTC; CDR3: CASSLGRGYYEQYF
J: TRBJ2-1; D: -; V: TRBV2; size: once; DNA: TGTGCCAGCAGTGTGGCGGGGAACCCTTACAATGAGCAGTTCTTC; CDR3: CASSVAGNPYNEQFF
J: TRBJ1-4; D: -; V: TRBV5-8; size: -; DNA: TGTGCCAGCAGCCGCGGCAGGGGTGGTGAAAAACTGTTTTTT; CDR3: CASSRGRGGEKLFF
J: TRBJ2-6; D: -; V: TRBV7-8; size: -; DNA: TGTGCCAGCAGCTCCCCAGGGAGGCGCGGCTCTGGGGCCAACGTCCTGACTTTC; CDR3: CASSSPGRRGSGANVLTF
J: TRBJ1-4; D: TRBD1; V: TRBV7-2; size: -; DNA: TGTGCCAGCAGCCTTACAGGGGGCGAGGAAAAACTGTTTTTT; CDR3: CASSLTGGEEKLFF
J: TRBJ1-5; D: -; V: TRBV5-8; size: -; DNA: TGTGCCAGCAGCCAACTCGGTTGGGGCAATCAGCCCCAGCATTTT; CDR3: CASSQLGWGNQPQHF
J: TRBJ1-2; D: TRBD1; V: TRBV28; size: few; DNA: TGTGCCAGCAGCGTCCCGGGACAGGGGGCAGACTATGGCTACACCTTC; CDR3: CASSVPGQGADYGYTF
J: TRBJ2-3; D: TRBD2; V: TRBV10-2; size: -; DNA: TGCGCCAGCAGTGGACTAGCGGGGGCTCTCACAGATACGCAGTATTTT; CDR3: CASSGLAGALTDTQYF
J: TRBJ1-6; D: -; V: TRBV7-2; size: once; DNA: TGTGCCAGCAGCTTATATCAGGGGAGAGAGGATTCACCCCTCCACTTT; CDR3: CASSLYQGREDSPLHF
J: TRBJ2-7; D: -; V: TRBV15; size: -; DNA: TGTGCCACCAGCAGAGAACGGAGGCCCGACTACGAGCAGTACTTC; CDR3: CATSRERRPDYEQYF
J: TRBJ2-2; D: TRBD2; V: TRBV2; size: -; DNA: TGTGCCAGCAGTCGACTAGCGGGGAACACCGGGGAGCTGTTTTTT; CDR3: CASSRLAGNTGELFF
J: TRBJ1-1; D: TRBD1; V: TRBV16; size: -; DNA: TGTGCCAGCAGCCTCAGGGGGCGGACTGAAGCTTTCTTT; CDR3: CASSLRGRTEAFF
J: TRBJ2-1; D: -; V: TRBV5-8; size: -; DNA: TGTGCCAGCAGCGGGAGGAATATTAGACATGAGCAGTTCTTC; CDR3: CASSGRNIRHEQFF
J: TRBJ1-3; D: -; V: TRBV7-3; size: -; DNA: TGTGCCAGCAGCTCCACCAATGGAAACACCATATATTTT; CDR3: CASSSTNGNTIYF
J: TRBJ2-7; D: TRBD1; V: TRBV7-9; size: few; DNA: TGTGCCAGCAGTAGGGACAGCCTCTCCGGCGAGCAGTACTTC; CDR3: CASSRDSLSGEQYF
J: TRBJ1-4; D: -; V: TRBV15; size: -; DNA: TGTGCCACCAGCCCCGTACGGGGCATAGGCGAAAAACTGTTTTTT; CDR3: CATSPVRGIGEKLFF
J: TRBJ2-1; D: TRBD1; V: TRBV3-1/TRBV3-2; size: -; DNA: TGTGCCAGCCACGACAGGGTTACCTACAATGAGCAGTTCTTC; CDR3: CASHDRVTYNEQFF
J: TRBJ1-1; D: -; V: TRBV28; size: -; DNA: TGTGCCAGCAGTTTAGCAGGGGCCGGGGGGAACACTGAAGCTTTCTTT; CDR3: CASSLAGAGGNTEAFF
J: TRBJ1-4; D: -; V: TRBV29-1; size: -; DNA: TGCAGCGTTCGCCTGGCAACTAATGAAAAACTGTTTTTT; CDR3: CSVRLATNEKLFF